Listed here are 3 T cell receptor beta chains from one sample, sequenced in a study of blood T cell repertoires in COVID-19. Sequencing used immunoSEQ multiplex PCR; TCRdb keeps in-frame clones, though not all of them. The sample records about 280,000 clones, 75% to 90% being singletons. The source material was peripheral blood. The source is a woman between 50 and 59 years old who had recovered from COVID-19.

For the CDR3, the DNA is TGTGCCAGCAGCGTGGGGACAGGGCTGATGAACACTGAAGCTTTCTTT. Protein: CASSVGTGLMNTEAFF. The chain links TRBV9 to TRBJ1-1; 9 bases agree with TRBD1. CDR3 length: 16 amino acids. With 2 bases clipped from V and 0 bases from J, the junction kept 5 bases outside the gene matches. Germline V CDR1 and CDR2: SGDLS, YYNGEE.

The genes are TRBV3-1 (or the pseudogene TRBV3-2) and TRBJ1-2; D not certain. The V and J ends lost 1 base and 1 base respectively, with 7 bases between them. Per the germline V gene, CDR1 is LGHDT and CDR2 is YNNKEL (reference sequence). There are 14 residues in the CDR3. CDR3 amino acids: CASSQGGYNYGYTF. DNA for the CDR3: TGTGCCAGCAGCCAAGGAGGATATAACTATGGCTACACCTTC.

The CDR3 DNA is TGCGCCAGCAGCCAAGCAGGGGACAGCGGGCCCCAGCATTTT. Amino acids: CASSQAGDSGPQHF. This chain joins TRBV4-1 and TRBJ1-5, with TRBD1 matching over 7 bases. Trimming at V came to 1 base and at J to 9 bases, leaving 6 bases not matched to a gene. The germline CDR1 and CDR2 sequences are MGHRA and YSYEKL. The CDR3 is 14 residues long.